A selection of T cell receptor beta chains follows, all from one sample in a study of cytomegalovirus exposure and HLA in healthy donors. Produced via immunoSEQ multiplex PCR; TCRdb's table is partial and in-frame only. The sample has approximately 160,000 clones; approximately 71% are singletons. Sequencing used PBMCs. The receptors were gathered from a male donor in good health and CMV-seronegative. Both conserved end residues are part of each CDR3. D genes are given only for firm matches. Size tells how often a clone was seen (once, few, many) or the class of an expanded clone, and some rows leave it out.

J | size | D | V | DNA | CDR3
TRBJ1-2 | few | TRBD1 | TRBV6-1 | TGTGCCAGCAGTACCGGACAGGGGGCAATCTATGGCTACACCTTC | CASSTGQGAIYGYTF
TRBJ1-1 | - | - | TRBV5-4 | TGTGCCAGCAGCCCCGGGGTCGGGGGGAACACTGAAGCTTTCTTT | CASSPGVGGNTEAFF
TRBJ1-3 | - | - | TRBV11-2 | TGTGCCAGCAGCTTAGCACAGATCTCTGGAAACACCATATATTTT | CASSLAQISGNTIYF
TRBJ2-1 | - | TRBD1 | TRBV7-9 | TGTGCCAGCAGCTTGGCCGGGACAGGTCACAATGAGCAGTTCTTC | CASSLAGTGHNEQFF
TRBJ1-2 | - | - | TRBV28 | TGTGCCAGCAGTTTGAGTGACTATGGCTACACCTTC | CASSLSDYGYTF
TRBJ1-2 | few | TRBD1 | TRBV6-5 | TGTGCCAGCACCCTCCAGACAGGGGACGTTTATGGCTACACCTTC | CASTLQTGDVYGYTF
TRBJ1-2 | - | - | TRBV2 | TGTGCCAGCAGTGAGACGGGGTTAGATGGCTACACCTTC | CASSETGLDGYTF
TRBJ1-1 | - | - | TRBV12-2 | TGTGCAAGTCGCTTACCTCGGGACTCCGCTTTAGTCACTGAAGCTTTCTTT | CASRLPRDSALVTEAFF
TRBJ1-4 | - | - | TRBV9 | TGTGCCAGCAGCGTAAGGGGGGGGCTCTCTAATGAAAAACTGTTTTTT | CASSVRGGLSNEKLFF
TRBJ2-7 | - | TRBD1 | TRBV5-6 | TGTGCCAGCAGCTTGGTGACAGGGACCTACGAGCAGTACTTC | CASSLVTGTYEQYF
TRBJ2-7 | - | - | TRBV14 | TGTGCCAGCAGCCAAGGAGACAGGATTCCCCCCTACGAGCAGTACTTC | CASSQGDRIPPYEQYF
TRBJ1-2 | - | - | TRBV5-1 | TGCGCCAGCAGCTTGGAATCCCCCCTCGAGTATGGCTACACCTTC | CASSLESPLEYGYTF
TRBJ1-6 | - | TRBD1 | TRBV4-1 | TGCGCCAGCAGCCTACAGGGGGGGGGTAATTCACCCCTCCACTTT | CASSLQGGGNSPLHF
TRBJ1-2 | - | TRBD1 | TRBV19 | TGTGCCAGTAGCCTTCAACAGGGGGCTGGGGATGGCTACACCTTC | CASSLQQGAGDGYTF
TRBJ1-5 | - | - | TRBV9 | TGTGCCAGCAGCGTAGAGAGGGCTCGGCAGCCCCAGCATTTT | CASSVERARQPQHF
TRBJ2-3 | - | TRBD2 | TRBV6-1 | TGTGCCAGCAGTCCGGGGGGACTAAGCACAGATACGCAGTATTTT | CASSPGGLSTDTQYF
TRBJ1-1 | - | - | TRBV19 | TGTGCCAGTAGTGGAACCGAAGGGGTCCCCACTGAAGCTTTCTTT | CASSGTEGVPTEAFF
TRBJ1-1 | few | TRBD1 | TRBV7-9 | TGTTCCAGCAGCCCTCCTTTCGGCGACAGGGACGACACTGAAGCTTTCTTT | CSSSPPFGDRDDTEAFF
TRBJ1-2 | - | TRBD1 | TRBV30 | TGTGCCTGGGGGGACAGGGCCTATGGCTACACCTTC | CAWGDRAYGYTF
TRBJ2-1 | few | TRBD2 | TRBV28 | TGTGCCAGCAGACCCTCTAGCGGGGGCTCTGAGCAGTTCTTC | CASRPSSGGSEQFF
TRBJ1-5 | - | - | TRBV7-2 | TGTGCCAGCAGCTTAGTTGCGGGGGAAAGGCCCCAGCATTTT | CASSLVAGERPQHF
TRBJ1-2 | - | TRBD1 | TRBV19 | TGTGCCAGCCTCCAGGGGGTGAACTATGGCTACACCTTC | CASLQGVNYGYTF
TRBJ2-3 | - | TRBD2 | TRBV7-6 | TGTGCCAGCACTCCCCTCGTGACTAGCGGGTCGGCAGATACGCAGTATTTT | CASTPLVTSGSADTQYF
TRBJ1-2 | - | - | TRBV4-1 | TGCGCCAGCAGCCCAGGGGACCAGGGCCACTATGGCTACACCTTC | CASSPGDQGHYGYTF
TRBJ1-3 | few | - | TRBV6-5 | TGTGCCAGCAGTTACTCGAAGAGCTCTGGAAACACCATATATTTT | CASSYSKSSGNTIYF
TRBJ2-2 | - | - | TRBV7-2 | TGTGCCAGCAGCCTCGGCACCGGGGAGCTGTTTTTT | CASSLGTGELFF
TRBJ2-1 | - | TRBD2 | TRBV2 | TGTGCCAGCAGGGCGACTAGCGGAGTCTACAATGAGCAGTTCTTC | CASRATSGVYNEQFF
TRBJ1-5 | few | TRBD1 | TRBV28 | TGTGCCAGCAGTCCTGGACAGGGTAGCAATCAGCCCCAGCATTTT | CASSPGQGSNQPQHF
TRBJ1-3 | - | - | TRBV9 | TGTGCCAGCAGCGTAGGTGCAGGCGTCTCTGGAAACACCATATATTTT | CASSVGAGVSGNTIYF
TRBJ2-2 | - | - | TRBV13 | TGTGCCAGCAGCTTAGGCCTCACCCGGGGCGGGGAGCTGTTTTTT | CASSLGLTRGGELFF
TRBJ2-7 | - | - | TRBV28 | TGTGCCAGCAGAGTATCGGGGGACGAGCAGTACTTC | CASRVSGDEQYF
TRBJ2-2 | - | TRBD2 | TRBV4-2 | TGTGCCAGCAGCCAAGGGACTAGCGGGGAGAAAACCGGGGAGCTGTTTTTT | CASSQGTSGEKTGELFF
TRBJ1-2 | - | TRBD1 | TRBV5-1 | TGCGCCAGCAAGATGGACAGGGATGGCTACACCTTC | CASKMDRDGYTF
TRBJ2-7 | - | - | TRBV7-9 | TGTGCCAGCACCACTTACCAGGGTGGGGAGCAGTACTTC | CASTTYQGGEQYF
TRBJ1-3 | - | - | TRBV9 | TGTGCCAGCAGCGTAGATGGCCTCTCTGGAAACACCATATATTTT | CASSVDGLSGNTIYF
TRBJ1-3 | - | TRBD1 | TRBV10-3 | TGTGCCATCAGTGCGTCGACAGGGTCAGGAAACACCATATATTTT | CAISASTGSGNTIYF
TRBJ2-1 | - | TRBD2 | TRBV11-2 | TGTGCCAGCAGCTTAGTACGCGGGAGCTCCTACAATGAGCAGTTCTTC | CASSLVRGSSYNEQFF
TRBJ1-5 | - | TRBD1 | TRBV10-3 | TGTGCCATCAGTGAGTCAGGGGGCGCCGGTCAGCCCCAGCATTTT | CAISESGGAGQPQHF
TRBJ2-1 | - | TRBD2 | TRBV19 | TGTGCCAGTAGTTCCGGACTAGCGGGGGGCAACAATGAGCAGTTCTTC | CASSSGLAGGNNEQFF
TRBJ1-5 | - | - | TRBV6-4 | TGTGCCAGCAGTGAGCAGGGGAATCAGCCCCAGCATTTT | CASSEQGNQPQHF
TRBJ1-5 | - | - | TRBV6-5 | TGTGCCAGCAGTTATCAGGGTCATCAGCCCCAGCATTTT | CASSYQGHQPQHF
TRBJ2-5 | - | - | TRBV4-2 | TGTGCCAGCAGCCACCTAAGAGAGACCCAGTACTTC | CASSHLRETQYF
TRBJ1-6 | - | - | TRBV2 | TGTGCCAGCCTCGACAGGCCTTGGAGTTCACCCCTCCACTTT | CASLDRPWSSPLHF
TRBJ1-1 | - | - | TRBV28 | TGTGCCAGCAGTTTAGGACTGGGGGCGACTGAAGCTTTCTTT | CASSLGLGATEAFF
TRBJ1-6 | - | - | TRBV6-5 | TGTGCCAGCAGTTACTCGCCGGAGCATAATTCACCCCTCCACTTT | CASSYSPEHNSPLHF
TRBJ2-7 | - | - | TRBV5-6 | TGTGCCAGCAGCTTTAGACAGTCCTACGAGCAGTACTTC | CASSFRQSYEQYF
TRBJ2-3 | few | - | TRBV29-1 | TGCAGCGTCCCCCCCGACCGTCAGGGTCTCCAGTATTTT | CSVPPDRQGLQYF
TRBJ1-1 | - | TRBD1 | TRBV5-6 | TGTGCCAGCAGCTCGATCCCCGGGACAGGGGGAGACACTGAAGCTTTCTTT | CASSSIPGTGGDTEAFF
TRBJ2-1 | few | - | TRBV23-1 | TGCGCCAGCAGTCAAGGGCAGGGGAGGGCCAATGAGCAGTTCTTC | CASSQGQGRANEQFF